The TCR beta chain described here comes from a study of Ad26.COV2.S vaccination and SARS-CoV-2 variants. Treatment denoted: over 15 received Ad26.COV2.S at low or high dose, single or two shots; a few received placebo; per-sample allocation not given. Each sample was drawn 63 days after the first injection (of vaccine or placebo). Recruitment in Boston yielded a donor of adult age, 18-55 years. SARS-CoV-2 spike from the Wuhan strain was encoded by the vaccine, an Ad26 vector. The data were produced by immunoSEQ multiplex PCR, yet TCRdb's version contains in-frame clones alone and is incomplete. The sample lists about 460,000 clones, 80% to 90% occurring once. The V end lost 1 base, the J end lost 6 bases, and 7 bases lay between the germline ends. The CDR3 has 13 amino acids. The germline CDR1 and CDR2 sequences are SGHTA and FQGNSA.

This sequence was found in a person between 18 and 65 years old who received the Ad26.COV2.S COVID-19 vaccine or a placebo. The material sequenced was peripheral blood, taken in a trial of Ad26.COV2.S vaccine versus placebo. This chain joins TRBV7-2 and TRBJ1-5; D is unclear. CDR3 in DNA: TGTGCCAGCAGCTTAGATAGTACTCAGCCCCAGCATTTT. Translated, it gives CASSLDSTQPQHF. Full variable domain (remainder filled in from reference TRBV7-2 and TRBJ1-5): GAGVSQSPSNKVTEKGKDVELRCDPISGHTALYWYRQSLGQGLEFLIYFQGNSAPDKSGLPSDRFSAERTGGSVSTLTIQRTQQEDSAVYLCASSLDSTQPQHFGDGTRLSIL.